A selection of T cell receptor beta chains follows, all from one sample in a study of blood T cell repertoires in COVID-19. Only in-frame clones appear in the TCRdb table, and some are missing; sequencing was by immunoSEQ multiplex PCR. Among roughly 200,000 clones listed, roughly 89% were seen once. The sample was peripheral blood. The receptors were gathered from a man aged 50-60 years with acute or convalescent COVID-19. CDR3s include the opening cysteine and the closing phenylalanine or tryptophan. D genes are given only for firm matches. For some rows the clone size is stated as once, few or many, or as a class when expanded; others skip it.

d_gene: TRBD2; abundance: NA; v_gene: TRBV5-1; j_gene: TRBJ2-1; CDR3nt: TGCGCCAGCAGCTTGGGTGGGTACAGCGGGGACAATGAGCAGTTCTTC; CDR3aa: CASSLGGYSGDNEQFF
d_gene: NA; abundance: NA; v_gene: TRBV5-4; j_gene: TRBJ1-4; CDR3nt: TGTGCCAGCAGCTTGGGGGCGGGATGGGGTACTAATGAAAAACTGTTTTTT; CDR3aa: CASSLGAGWGTNEKLFF
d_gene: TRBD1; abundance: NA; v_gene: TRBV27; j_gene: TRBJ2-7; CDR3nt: TGTGCCAGCAGTGATGGGACAGGGAGATCGCGAGAGATCTACGAGCAGTACTTC; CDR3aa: CASSDGTGRSREIYEQYF
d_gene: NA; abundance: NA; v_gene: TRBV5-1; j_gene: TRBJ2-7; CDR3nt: TGCGCCAGCAGCTGGGGGGACAGCTGGATCTACGAGCAGTACTTC; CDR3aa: CASSWGDSWIYEQYF
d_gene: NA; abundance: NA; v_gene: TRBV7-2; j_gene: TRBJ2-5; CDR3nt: TGTGCCAGCAGCTTAGCCACAGCAAGGGAGACCCAGTACTTC; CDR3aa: CASSLATARETQYF
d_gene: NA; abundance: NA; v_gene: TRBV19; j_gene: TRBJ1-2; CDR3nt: TGTGCCAGTCGAAGCGGGAAGTATGGCTACACCTTC; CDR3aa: CASRSGKYGYTF
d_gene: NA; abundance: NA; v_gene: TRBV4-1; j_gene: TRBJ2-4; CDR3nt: TGCGCCAGCAGCCAATATTCGACAGTAAACATTCAGTACTTC; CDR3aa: CASSQYSTVNIQYF
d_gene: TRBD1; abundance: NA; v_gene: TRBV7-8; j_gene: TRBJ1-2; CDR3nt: TGTGCCAGCAGCTTAGCCGGGACAGGGCACTATGGCTACACCTTC; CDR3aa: CASSLAGTGHYGYTF
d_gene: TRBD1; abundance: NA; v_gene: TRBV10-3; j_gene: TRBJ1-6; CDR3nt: TGTGCCATCAGTACGACAGGGGCGGAATCACCCCTCCACTTT; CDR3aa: CAISTTGAESPLHF
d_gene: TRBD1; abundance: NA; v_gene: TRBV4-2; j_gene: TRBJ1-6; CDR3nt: TGTGCCAGCAGCCAGGACAGGGGTTTTTCACCCCTCCACTTT; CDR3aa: CASSQDRGFSPLHF
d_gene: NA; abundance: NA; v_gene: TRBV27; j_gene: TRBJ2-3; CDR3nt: TGTGCCAGCAGTTTCCCCTTGGGACTGGTCGTAGATACGCAGTATTTT; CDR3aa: CASSFPLGLVVDTQYF
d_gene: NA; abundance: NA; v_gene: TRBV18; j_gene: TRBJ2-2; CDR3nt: TGTGCCAGCTCACCCGGGACTGAGAACACCGGGGAGCTGTTTTTT; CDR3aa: CASSPGTENTGELFF
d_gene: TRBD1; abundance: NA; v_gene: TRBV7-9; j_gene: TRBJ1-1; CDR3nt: TGTGCCAGCCAGAAAGGGACAGGGGGCACTGAAGCTTTCTTT; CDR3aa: CASQKGTGGTEAFF
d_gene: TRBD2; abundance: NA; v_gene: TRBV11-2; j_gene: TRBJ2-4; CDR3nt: TGTGCCAGCAGCTCGGGACTAGCGGTAGCCAAAAACATTCAGTACTTC; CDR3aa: CASSSGLAVAKNIQYF
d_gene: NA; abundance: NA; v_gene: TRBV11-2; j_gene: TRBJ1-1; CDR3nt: TGTGCCAGCAGCTTAGGGGGATTGGGGCGGAGGAACACTGAAGCTTTCTTT; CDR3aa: CASSLGGLGRRNTEAFF
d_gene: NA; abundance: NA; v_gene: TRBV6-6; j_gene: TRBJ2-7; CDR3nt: TGTGCCAGCAGTTACTCTCCGGTTGTGGAGCAGTACTTC; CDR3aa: CASSYSPVVEQYF
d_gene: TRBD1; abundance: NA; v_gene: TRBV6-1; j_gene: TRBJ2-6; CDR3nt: TGTGCCAGCAGTGAGCCGGGACAGGGGGGTGGGGCCAACGTCCTGACTTTC; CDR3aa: CASSEPGQGGGANVLTF
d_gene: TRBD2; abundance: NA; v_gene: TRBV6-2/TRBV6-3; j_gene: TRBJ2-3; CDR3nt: TGTGCCAGCAGTCCACGGCTGGCGGGGGGGCCCGGAGATACGCAGTATTTT; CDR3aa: CASSPRLAGGPGDTQYF
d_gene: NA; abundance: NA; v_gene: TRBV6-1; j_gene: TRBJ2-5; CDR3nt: TGTGCCAGCAGTGAGTTGGCGGGACAGCTAGAGACCCAGTACTTC; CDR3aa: CASSELAGQLETQYF
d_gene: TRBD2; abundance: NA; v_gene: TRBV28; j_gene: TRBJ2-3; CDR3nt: TGTGCCAGCAGACTATATGTAGCGGGAACAGATACGCAGTATTTT; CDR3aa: CASRLYVAGTDTQYF
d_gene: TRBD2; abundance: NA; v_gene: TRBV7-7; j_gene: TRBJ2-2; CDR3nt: TGTGCCAGCAGCTTAGATCCGGGACTAGCGGGAAAGAACACCGGGGAGCTGTTTTTT; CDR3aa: CASSLDPGLAGKNTGELFF
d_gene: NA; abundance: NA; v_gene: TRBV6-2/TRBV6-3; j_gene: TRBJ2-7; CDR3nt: TGTGCCAGCAGTTACTCGACTACGGGCTTAGGGGAGCAGTACTTC; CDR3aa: CASSYSTTGLGEQYF
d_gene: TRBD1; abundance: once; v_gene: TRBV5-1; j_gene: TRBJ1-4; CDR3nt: TGCGCCAGCAGCATCAAGGGGGCGCCGACTAATGAAAAACTGTTTTTT; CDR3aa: CASSIKGAPTNEKLFF
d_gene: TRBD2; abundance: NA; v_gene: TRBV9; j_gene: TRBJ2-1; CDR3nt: TGTGCCAGCTGCCCCGGACCAGCGGGGTATGAGCAGTTCTTC; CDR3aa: CASCPGPAGYEQFF
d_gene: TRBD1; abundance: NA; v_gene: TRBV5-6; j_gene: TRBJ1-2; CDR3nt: TGTGCCAGCAGTCTGACAGGGGGCGCGAGTCGCTACACCTTC; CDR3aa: CASSLTGGASRYTF
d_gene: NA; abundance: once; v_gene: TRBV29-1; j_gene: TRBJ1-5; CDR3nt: TGCAGCGTTGCGGACAGCCAGGGCAATCAGCCCCAGCATTTT; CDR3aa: CSVADSQGNQPQHF
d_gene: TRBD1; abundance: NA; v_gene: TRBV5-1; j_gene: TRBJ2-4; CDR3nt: TGCGCCAGCAGCTACCCACAGGGGGACAAAAACATTCAGTACTTC; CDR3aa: CASSYPQGDKNIQYF
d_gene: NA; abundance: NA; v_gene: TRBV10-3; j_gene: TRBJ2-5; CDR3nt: TGTGCCATCAGTGACATCGGGGGTGGGGAGACCCAGTACTTC; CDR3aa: CAISDIGGGETQYF
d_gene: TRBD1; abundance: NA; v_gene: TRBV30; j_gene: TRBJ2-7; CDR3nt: TGTGCCTGGAGTGTGGACAGGAGATCCTACGAGCAGTACTTC; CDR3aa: CAWSVDRRSYEQYF
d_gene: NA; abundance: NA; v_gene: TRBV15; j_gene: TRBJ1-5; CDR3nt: TGTGCCACCAGCAGAGATAAAGGGGGTGGGCAGCCCCAGCATTTT; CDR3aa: CATSRDKGGGQPQHF
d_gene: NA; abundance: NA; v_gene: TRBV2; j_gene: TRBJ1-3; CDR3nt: TGTGCCATCCAAGGGATAGCGGGCGGAAACACCATATATTTT; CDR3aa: CAIQGIAGGNTIYF
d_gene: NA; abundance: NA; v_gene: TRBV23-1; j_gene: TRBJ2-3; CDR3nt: TGCGCCAGCAGTCAGACTACAGGGAACCGCGCAGATACGCAGTATTTT; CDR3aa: CASSQTTGNRADTQYF
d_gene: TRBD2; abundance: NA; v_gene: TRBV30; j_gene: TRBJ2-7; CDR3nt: TGTGCCTGGAGTGTAAGGTTGCTAGCGGGATTAACTGGCGAGCAGTACTTC; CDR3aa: CAWSVRLLAGLTGEQYF
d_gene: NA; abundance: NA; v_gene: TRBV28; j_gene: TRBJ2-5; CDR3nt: TGTGCCAGCAAAACGCTAGAGAATACGCGAGAGACCCAGTACTTC; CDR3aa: CASKTLENTRETQYF
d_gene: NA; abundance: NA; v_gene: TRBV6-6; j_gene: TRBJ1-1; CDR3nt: TGTGCCAGCAGTTCGGCCCGGCGGGCAGAAGCTTTCTTT; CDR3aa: CASSSARRAEAFF
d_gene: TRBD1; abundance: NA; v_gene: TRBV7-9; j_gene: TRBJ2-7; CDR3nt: TGTGCCAGCAGCTCACGGACAGGACCCTACGAGCAGTACTTC; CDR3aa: CASSSRTGPYEQYF
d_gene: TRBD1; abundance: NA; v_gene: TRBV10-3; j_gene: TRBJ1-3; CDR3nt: TGTGCCATCAGTGCAGGGGGTGGAAACACCATATATTTT; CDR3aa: CAISAGGGNTIYF
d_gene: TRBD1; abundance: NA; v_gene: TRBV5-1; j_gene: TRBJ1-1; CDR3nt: TGCGCCAGCAGTATACGCACAGGGGTCATGAACACTGAAGCTTTCTTT; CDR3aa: CASSIRTGVMNTEAFF
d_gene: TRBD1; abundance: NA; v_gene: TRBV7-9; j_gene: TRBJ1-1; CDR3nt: TGTGCCAGCAGCTTAGAGTCAGGGGGTGCTGAAGCTTTCTTT; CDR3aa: CASSLESGGAEAFF
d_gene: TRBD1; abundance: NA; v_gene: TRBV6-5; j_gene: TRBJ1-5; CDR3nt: TGTGCCAGCAGTTACGGACAGGGCGCCAATCAGCCCCAGCATTTT; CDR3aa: CASSYGQGANQPQHF
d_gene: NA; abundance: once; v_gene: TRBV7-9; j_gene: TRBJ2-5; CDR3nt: TGTGCCAGCAGCTTAGCCGACAGTTCGTCCCAGTACTTC; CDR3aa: CASSLADSSSQYF
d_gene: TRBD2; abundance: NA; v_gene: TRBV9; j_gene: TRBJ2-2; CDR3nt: TGTGCCAGCAGCGGGACTAGTCCCACCGGGGAGCTGTTTTTT; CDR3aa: CASSGTSPTGELFF
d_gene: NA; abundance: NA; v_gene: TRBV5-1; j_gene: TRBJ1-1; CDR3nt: TGCGCCAGCAGCTTGGGGGTGGGGGCCGCTGAAGCTTTCTTT; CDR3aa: CASSLGVGAAEAFF
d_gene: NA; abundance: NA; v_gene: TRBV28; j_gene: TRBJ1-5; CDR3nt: TGTGCCAGCAGTTCAAACAGTTATAGCAATCAGCCCCAGCATTTT; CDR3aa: CASSSNSYSNQPQHF
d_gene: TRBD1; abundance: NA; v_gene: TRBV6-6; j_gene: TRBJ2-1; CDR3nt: TGTGCCAGCAGTTACGAGGGACAGGGTAACAATGAGCAGTTCTTC; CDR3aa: CASSYEGQGNNEQFF
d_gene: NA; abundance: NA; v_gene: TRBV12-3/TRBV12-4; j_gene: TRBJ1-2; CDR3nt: TGTGCCAGCCGGGGAGGGGCGATCGGCTACACCTTC; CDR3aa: CASRGGAIGYTF
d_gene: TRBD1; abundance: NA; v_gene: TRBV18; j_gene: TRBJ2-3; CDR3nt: TGTGCCAGCTCATCCGGACAGGGCACAGATACGCAGTATTTT; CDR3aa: CASSSGQGTDTQYF
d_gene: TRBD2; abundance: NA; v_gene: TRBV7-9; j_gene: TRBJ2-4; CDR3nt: TGTGCCAGCAATCTCACCCGGGGGGGATCCAAAAACATTCAGTACTTC; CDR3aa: CASNLTRGGSKNIQYF